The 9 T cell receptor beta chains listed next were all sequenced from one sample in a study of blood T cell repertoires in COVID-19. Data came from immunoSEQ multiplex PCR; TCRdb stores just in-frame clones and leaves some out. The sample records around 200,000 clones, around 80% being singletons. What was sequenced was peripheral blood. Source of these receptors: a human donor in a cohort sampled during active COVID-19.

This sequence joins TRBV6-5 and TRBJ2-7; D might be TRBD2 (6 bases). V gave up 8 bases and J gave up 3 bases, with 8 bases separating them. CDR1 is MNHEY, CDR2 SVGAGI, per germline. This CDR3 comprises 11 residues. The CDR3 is CASDGSYEQYF. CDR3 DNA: TGTGCCAGCGACGGGAGCTACGAGCAGTACTTC.

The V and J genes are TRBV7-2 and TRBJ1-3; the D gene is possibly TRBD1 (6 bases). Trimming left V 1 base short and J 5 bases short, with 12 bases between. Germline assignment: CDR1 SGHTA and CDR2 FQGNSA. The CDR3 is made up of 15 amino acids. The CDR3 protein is CASSLVARGRNTIYF. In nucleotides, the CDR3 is TGTGCCAGCAGCTTAGTTGCCAGGGGACGAAACACCATATATTTT.

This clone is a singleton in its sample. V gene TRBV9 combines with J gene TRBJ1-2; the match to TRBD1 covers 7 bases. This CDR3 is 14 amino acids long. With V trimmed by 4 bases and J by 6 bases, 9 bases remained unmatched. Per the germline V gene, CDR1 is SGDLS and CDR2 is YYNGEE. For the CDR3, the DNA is TGTGCCAGCAGCACTCCAGGGGGAAAAGATGGCTACACCTTC. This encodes CASSTPGGKDGYTF.

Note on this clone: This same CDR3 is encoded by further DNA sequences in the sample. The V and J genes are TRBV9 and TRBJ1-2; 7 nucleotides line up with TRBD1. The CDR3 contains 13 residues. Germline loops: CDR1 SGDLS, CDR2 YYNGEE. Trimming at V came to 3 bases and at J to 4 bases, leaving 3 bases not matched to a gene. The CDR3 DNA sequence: TGTGCCAGCAGCGCAGGGACAGTCTATGGCTACACCTTC. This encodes CASSAGTVYGYTF.

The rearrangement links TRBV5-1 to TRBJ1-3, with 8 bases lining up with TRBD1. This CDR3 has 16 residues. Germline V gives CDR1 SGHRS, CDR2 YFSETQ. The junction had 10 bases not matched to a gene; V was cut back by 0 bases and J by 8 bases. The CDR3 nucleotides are TGCGCCAGCAGCTTGGAAACAATCGGACAGGGCCACACCATATATTTT. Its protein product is CASSLETIGQGHTIYF.

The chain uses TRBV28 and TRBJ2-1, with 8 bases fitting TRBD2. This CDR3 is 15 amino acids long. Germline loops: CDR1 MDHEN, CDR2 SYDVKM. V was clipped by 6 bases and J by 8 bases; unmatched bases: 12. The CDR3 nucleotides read TGTGCCAGCAGCCCGCCGGGACTAGGCTTCCATGAGCAGTTCTTC. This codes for CASSPPGLGFHEQFF.

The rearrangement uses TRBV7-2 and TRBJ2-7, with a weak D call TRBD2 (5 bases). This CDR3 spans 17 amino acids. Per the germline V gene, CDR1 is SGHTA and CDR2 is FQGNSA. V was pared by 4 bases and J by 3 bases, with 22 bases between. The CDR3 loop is CASSSPKRTRAIYEQYF. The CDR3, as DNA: TGTGCCAGCAGCTCCCCCAAAAGAACTAGAGCAATCTACGAGCAGTACTTC.

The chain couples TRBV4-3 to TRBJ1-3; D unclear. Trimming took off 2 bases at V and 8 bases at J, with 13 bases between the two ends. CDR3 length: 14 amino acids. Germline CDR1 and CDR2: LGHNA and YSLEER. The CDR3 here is CASSQSPGRDTIYF. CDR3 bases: TGCGCCAGCAGCCAATCCCCCGGGAGGGACACCATATATTTT.

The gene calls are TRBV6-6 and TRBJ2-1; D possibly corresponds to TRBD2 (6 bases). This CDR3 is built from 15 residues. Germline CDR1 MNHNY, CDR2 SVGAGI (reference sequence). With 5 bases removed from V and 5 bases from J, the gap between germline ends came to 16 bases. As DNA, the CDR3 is TGTGCCAGCAGTACGATGGGAGGATTCGACAATGAGCAGTTCTTC. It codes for CASSTMGGFDNEQFF.